These T cell receptor beta chains were read from a single sample in a study of shared clonotypes between healthy human individuals. Only in-frame clones appear in the TCRdb table, and some are missing; sequencing was by immunoSEQ multiplex PCR. Counted here are about 2 million clones, about 95% occurring once; the ten biggest clones make up roughly 1%. The sequenced sample was naive CD8+ T cells sorted from blood. All receptors derive from a man between 18 and 29 years old in good health. Each CDR3 is given with its conserved first and last residue. D genes are given only for firm matches. Clone size is given for some rows only: seen once, a few or many times, or a class if the clone is expanded.

clone size: .
J gene: TRBJ2-1
V gene: TRBV27
D gene: TRBD1
CDR3 protein: CASSFRTGYEQFF
CDR3 DNA: TGTGCCAGCAGTTTTCGGACAGGGTATGAGCAGTTCTTC

clone size: .
J gene: TRBJ2-1
V gene: TRBV5-4
D gene: TRBD1
CDR3 protein: CASNNRGNEQFF
CDR3 DNA: TGTGCCAGCAACAACAGGGGCAATGAGCAGTTCTTC

clone size: .
J gene: TRBJ1-2
V gene: TRBV5-4
D gene: TRBD1
CDR3 protein: CASSGTNRGAYGYTF
CDR3 DNA: TGTGCCAGCAGCGGGACCAACAGGGGCGCCTATGGCTACACCTTC

clone size: once
J gene: TRBJ2-3
V gene: TRBV7-6
D gene: .
CDR3 protein: CASSLGGRDTQYF
CDR3 DNA: TGTGCCAGCAGCTTAGGGGGCCGGGATACGCAGTATTTT

clone size: once
J gene: TRBJ2-5
V gene: TRBV7-6
D gene: .
CDR3 protein: CASSLWGQETQYF
CDR3 DNA: TGTGCCAGCAGCTTGTGGGGACAAGAGACCCAGTACTTC

clone size: .
J gene: TRBJ2-1
V gene: TRBV7-9
D gene: .
CDR3 protein: CASSSGGTYNEQFF
CDR3 DNA: TGTGCCAGCAGCTCAGGCGGAACCTACAATGAGCAGTTCTTC

clone size: .
J gene: TRBJ1-2
V gene: TRBV19
D gene: TRBD1
CDR3 protein: CASSITGGDYGYTF
CDR3 DNA: TGTGCCAGTAGTATAACAGGGGGCGACTATGGCTACACCTTC

clone size: .
J gene: TRBJ1-2
V gene: TRBV10-3
D gene: .
CDR3 protein: CAISESEAAFYGYTF
CDR3 DNA: TGTGCCATCAGTGAGTCGGAAGCGGCATTCTATGGCTACACCTTC

clone size: .
J gene: TRBJ2-3
V gene: TRBV7-3
D gene: TRBD1
CDR3 protein: CASSPQGGTDTQYF
CDR3 DNA: TGTGCCAGCAGCCCTCAGGGGGGCACAGATACGCAGTATTTT

clone size: .
J gene: TRBJ2-1
V gene: TRBV9
D gene: .
CDR3 protein: CASSHGGNEQFF
CDR3 DNA: TGTGCCAGCAGCCACGGGGGCAATGAGCAGTTCTTC

clone size: .
J gene: TRBJ2-2
V gene: TRBV5-1
D gene: TRBD2
CDR3 protein: CASSSGLAGAVGTGELFF
CDR3 DNA: TGCGCCAGCAGCTCCGGACTAGCGGGAGCGGTTGGCACCGGGGAGCTGTTTTTT

clone size: .
J gene: TRBJ2-1
V gene: TRBV7-9
D gene: .
CDR3 protein: CASSPQVFADPSYNEQFF
CDR3 DNA: TGTGCCAGCAGCCCTCAGGTGTTTGCGGATCCCTCCTACAATGAGCAGTTCTTC

clone size: .
J gene: TRBJ2-4
V gene: TRBV19
D gene: .
CDR3 protein: CASSPGPPTIDF
CDR3 DNA: TGTGCCAGTAGCCCGGGACCACCTACGATAGACTTC

clone size: .
J gene: TRBJ2-3
V gene: TRBV4-1
D gene: TRBD2
CDR3 protein: CASSRIAGGRTDTQYF
CDR3 DNA: TGCGCCAGCAGCCGAATAGCGGGGGGCCGTACAGATACGCAGTATTTT

clone size: .
J gene: TRBJ2-2
V gene: TRBV6-6
D gene: TRBD1
CDR3 protein: CASSLDRGFYTGELFF
CDR3 DNA: TGTGCCAGCAGTCTCGACAGGGGTTTTTACACCGGGGAGCTGTTTTTT

clone size: .
J gene: TRBJ2-7
V gene: TRBV6-5
D gene: TRBD1
CDR3 protein: CASRAGQVFSYEQYF
CDR3 DNA: TGTGCCAGCAGGGCGGGACAGGTTTTCTCCTACGAGCAGTACTTC

clone size: .
J gene: TRBJ2-1
V gene: TRBV9
D gene: .
CDR3 protein: CASSSEGVYNEQFF
CDR3 DNA: TGTGCCAGCAGCTCCGAGGGGGTCTACAATGAGCAGTTCTTC

clone size: .
J gene: TRBJ2-1
V gene: TRBV4-1
D gene: TRBD1
CDR3 protein: CASSQAGTGNNEQFF
CDR3 DNA: TGCGCCAGCAGCCAGGCAGGGACAGGGAACAATGAGCAGTTCTTC

clone size: .
J gene: TRBJ1-1
V gene: TRBV27
D gene: .
CDR3 protein: CASSGGGLSITEAFF
CDR3 DNA: TGTGCCAGCAGTGGAGGGGGGCTGAGTATCACTGAAGCTTTCTTT

clone size: once
J gene: TRBJ2-7
V gene: TRBV28
D gene: TRBD1
CDR3 protein: CATTQTGSVSYEQYF
CDR3 DNA: TGTGCGACAACTCAGACAGGGTCCGTTTCCTACGAGCAGTACTTC